Presented here are 20 T cell receptor beta chains from one specimen sequenced in a study of blood T cell repertoires in COVID-19. The method was immunoSEQ multiplex PCR; TCRdb's version includes in-frame clones alone and lacks a portion of them. The sample shows roughly 120,000 clones, approximately 84% of them seen only once. The source material was peripheral blood. The origin of the receptors is a man aged 40-49 years with acute or convalescent COVID-19.

The chain has TRBV2 and TRBJ2-2; 7 nucleotides agree with TRBD1. CDR3 length: 15 residues. CDR1 SNHLY and CDR2 FYNNEI come from the germline V gene. Trimming took 4 bases from V and 2 from J; bases not matched to a gene: 4. This CDR3 reads CASSGGTDNTGELFF. The CDR3 DNA is TGTGCCAGCAGTGGGGGGACAGACAACACCGGGGAGCTGTTTTTT.

This clone was seen a handful of times. The chain combines TRBV4-3 with TRBJ2-7, with D perhaps matching TRBD1 (8 bases). From germline, CDR1 is LGHNA and CDR2 YSLEER. Trimming took 3 bases from V and 0 from J, leaving 12 bases between them. CDR3 size: 15 residues. CDR3 residues: CASSQHRGGSYEQYF. In DNA form, the CDR3 reads TGCGCCAGCAGCCAGCACAGGGGGGGCTCCTACGAGCAGTACTTC.

This clone was seen a few times. The chain combines TRBV5-1 with TRBJ2-5; D uncertain. This CDR3 comprises 14 residues. The germline V gene has CDR1 SGHRS and CDR2 YFSETQ. V dropped 5 bases and J dropped 2 bases, with 13 bases sitting between them. The CDR3 is CASRFSLTQETQYF. The CDR3 nucleotides read TGCGCCAGCAGATTTTCCCTCACTCAAGAGACCCAGTACTTC.

This chain connects TRBV7-2 to TRBJ1-2; 9 nucleotides match TRBD1. The junction had 9 bases not matched to a gene; V was cut back by 2 bases and J by 8 bases. The CDR3 spans 15 residues. CDR1 and CDR2 from the germline V gene are SGHTA and FQGNSA. The CDR3 sequence is CASSLFQRTGEGYTF. CDR3 coding DNA: TGTGCCAGCAGCTTATTCCAAAGGACAGGGGAAGGCTACACCTTC.

This rearrangement joins TRBV5-1 to TRBJ2-3; 8 nucleotides match TRBD2. This CDR3 is 15 amino acids long. Losses at the gene ends were 1 base for V and 4 bases for J; bases not matched to a gene: 5. Germline CDR1 is SGHRS and CDR2 is YFSETQ. The DNA for the CDR3 is TGCGCCAGCAGCTTGTCCGGGGGGGCCTCAGATACGCAGTATTTT. This gives the protein CASSLSGGASDTQYF. Drawing the rest from reference TRBV5-1 and TRBJ2-3, the complete variable domain is KAGVTQTPRYLIKTRGQQVTLSCSPISGHRSVSWYQQTPGQGLQFLFEYFSETQRNKGNFPGRFSGRQFSNSRSEMNVSTLELGDSALYLCASSLSGGASDTQYFGPGTRLTVL.

The chain is built from TRBV18 and TRBJ1-2, with a tentative D call TRBD1 (5 bases). Germline V gene sequence: CDR1 KGHSH, CDR2 LQKENI. This CDR3 is built from 13 residues. V lost 3 bases and J 2 bases, leaving 7 bases between the germline ends. The CDR3 DNA sequence: TGTGCCAGCTCACCGGACAAAAACTATGGCTACACCTTC. The encoded protein is CASSPDKNYGYTF.

This clone came up a few times. This chain links TRBV25-1 with TRBJ1-5; possible D gene TRBD1, 6 bases. Germline loops: CDR1 MGHDK, CDR2 SYGVNS. V lost 4 bases, J lost 3 bases, and 13 bases lay in between. The CDR3 covers 15 residues. The CDR3: CASSGHSGDNQPQHF. The CDR3 DNA sequence: TGTGCCAGCAGTGGACATTCAGGGGACAATCAGCCCCAGCATTTT.

J is TRBJ1-1 and V is TRBV4-1; perhaps TRBD1 as D (6 bases). V was trimmed by 1 base and J by 0 bases, leaving 18 bases between them. This CDR3 spans 18 amino acids. Germline V lookup: CDR1 MGHRA, CDR2 YSYEKL. Here the CDR3 DNA reads TGCGCCAGCAGCCAAGGGGGGTCGACAGGATACATGAACACTGAAGCTTTCTTT. This translates into CASSQGGSTGYMNTEAFF.

The rearrangement links TRBV7-2 to TRBJ2-6; a weak D match, TRBD2 (7 bases). The CDR3 runs 16 residues. Trimming cost V 4 bases and J 2 bases, with 12 bases left between them. Looked up from germline, CDR1 is SGHTA and CDR2 is FQGNSA. CDR3 coding DNA: TGTGCCAGCAGCTCTAGAGGGGGGGCTGGGGCCAACGTCCTGACTTTC. This encodes CASSSRGGAGANVLTF.

This clone has a single count. The V gene is TRBV29-1, the J gene TRBJ1-2; 9 bases agree with TRBD1. The CDR3 length is 13 residues. The germline gives CDR1 SQVTM, CDR2 ANQGSEA. The J segment lost 7 bases and the V segment lost 4 bases, leaving 7 bases of the junction unmatched. The CDR3 loop reads CSVAIDRGFGYTF. DNA of the CDR3: TGCAGCGTTGCCATTGACAGGGGGTTTGGCTACACCTTC. The complete variable domain, with remaining parts taken from reference TRBV29-1 and TRBJ1-2, reads SAVISQKPSRDICQRGTSLTIQCQVDSQVTMMFWYRQQPGQSLTLIATANQGSEATYESGFVIDKFPISRPNLTFSTLTVSNMSPEDSSIYLCSVAIDRGFGYTFGSGTRLTVV.

The rearrangement uses TRBV19 and TRBJ1-5; D remains ambiguous. This CDR3 region has 15 residues. Germline V gene data show CDR1 as LNHDA and CDR2 as SQIVND (reference sequence). Deletions cut 3 bases from V and 0 bases from J, with 9 bases between. For the CDR3, the DNA is TGTGCCAGTAGTATCTTTGACATTAGCAATCAGCCCCAGCATTTT. It codes for CASSIFDISNQPQHF.

The chain uses TRBV14 and TRBJ2-5; 7 nucleotides agree with TRBD1. CDR1 and CDR2 from the germline V gene are SGHDN and FVKESK. The CDR3 runs 15 residues. V lost 1 base and J lost 5; bases outside the gene matches: 7. The CDR3 bases are TGTGCCAGCAGCCAAGGGGGACAGTGGTTGGAGACCCAGTACTTC. Translating it yields CASSQGGQWLETQYF.

V is TRBV5-1 and J is TRBJ2-4, with 8 bases identical to TRBD1. V shed 2 bases, J shed 8 bases, and the junction held 3 bases outside the gene matches. This CDR3 is 13 amino acids long. Germline V gene lookup returns CDR1 SGHRS and CDR2 YFSETQ. CDR3 DNA: TGCGCCAGCAGCTTTGAGGACAGGGACATTCAGTACTTC. This codes for CASSFEDRDIQYF.

This rearrangement joins TRBV5-1 to TRBJ2-3; 16 bases match TRBD2. This CDR3 spans 22 amino acids. Germline values: CDR1 SGHRS, CDR2 YFSETQ. J gave up 1 base and V 7 bases, and 21 bases lay outside the gene matches. The CDR3 is CASSLKGLAGGAPPGGTDTQYF. The CDR3 DNA follows: TGCGCCAGCTCGCTTAAGGGACTAGCGGGGGGGGCCCCTCCGGGCGGCACAGATACGCAGTATTTT.

The chain has TRBV19 and TRBJ1-5; TRBD1 agrees at 9 bases. Germline V lookup: CDR1 LNHDA, CDR2 SQIVND (reference sequence). The V and J ends lost 9 bases and 4 bases, in that order; junction bases with no gene match: 10. The CDR3 is 15 residues long. CDR3 sequence (DNA): TGTGCCAGGGGGACAGGGAAGAGGATTAATCAGCCCCAGCATTTT. Translating gives CARGTGKRINQPQHF.

This clone was counted a single time. The chain recombines TRBV24-1 with TRBJ2-5, with TRBD1 matching over 7 bases. The CDR3 has 16 residues. The ends lost 1 base at V and 0 bases at J; junction bases unmatched: 4. The germline V gene encodes CDR1 KGHDR and CDR2 SFDVKD. CDR3 coding DNA: TGTGCCACCAGTGATTTCGGGACAGCTAACCAAGAGACCCAGTACTTC. This gives the protein CATSDFGTANQETQYF.

The chain uses TRBV30 and TRBJ2-7, with TRBD1 matching over 10 bases. V lost 0 bases to trimming and J lost 7 bases; unmatched junction nucleotides: 9. CDR1 and CDR2 from the germline V gene are GTSNPN and SVGIG (reference sequence). The CDR3 loop spans 15 amino acids. The DNA for the CDR3 is TGTGCCTGGAGTGTCGGGACAGGGGTAGCCGAGGAGCAGTACTTC. Residues: CAWSVGTGVAEEQYF.

The chain has TRBV7-2 and TRBJ2-5; 7 nucleotides match TRBD1. The CDR3 runs to 15 residues. The ends lost 1 base at V and 4 bases at J; junction bases unmatched: 6. Germline V gives CDR1 SGHTA, CDR2 FQGNSA. DNA for the CDR3: TGTGCCAGCAGCTTAGGGTCAGGGGGTCGAGAGACCCAGTACTTC. The encoded protein is CASSLGSGGRETQYF.

Notes on this clone: Other nucleotide sequences in the sample specify the same CDR3. The CDR3 is CATSRDRGNEKLFF. DNA for the CDR3: TGTGCCACCAGCAGAGATCGGGGTAATGAAAAACTGTTTTTT. V usage is TRBV15 and J usage is TRBJ1-4, with no clear D. Trimming took 0 bases from V and 4 from J, leaving 6 bases between them. This CDR3 region has 14 residues. Germline V gives CDR1 LNHNV, CDR2 YYDKDF (reference sequence).

The V and J genes are TRBV29-1 and TRBJ1-1; D perhaps matches TRBD1 (5 bases). Germline loops: CDR1 SQVTM, CDR2 ANQGSEA. The CDR3 totals 13 residues. V lost 7 bases, J lost 1 base, and 13 bases lay in between. Here the CDR3 DNA reads TGCAGCGGCACGACAGCCGGGAACACTGAAGCTTTCTTT. This translates into CSGTTAGNTEAFF.